This passage covers 8 T cell receptor beta chains from one sample sequenced in a study of blood T cell repertoires in COVID-19. Here immunoSEQ multiplex PCR was the method, and the copy in TCRdb shows in-frame clones only, minus some. The data contain 250,000 to 300,000 clones, 75% to 90% of them singletons. Sequencing used peripheral blood. Receptors originate from a man in his forties with acute or convalescent COVID-19.

The V call is TRBV7-6, the J call TRBJ2-2, with D tentatively TRBD2 (6 bases). V gave up 5 bases and J gave up 1 base, with 14 bases separating them. CDR3 length equals 16 residues. Germline CDR1 is SGHVS and CDR2 is FNYEAQ. The CDR3 region has the DNA TGTGCCAGCAGCCTGGGGGGAACAGAGAACACCGGGGAGCTGTTTTTT. Translated: CASSLGGTENTGELFF.

The chain couples TRBV7-9 to TRBJ1-6; 9 bases are a match to TRBD1. This CDR3 is built from 17 residues. CDR1 is SEHNR, CDR2 FQNEAQ, per germline (reference sequence). With 5 bases clipped from V and 6 bases from J, the junction kept 11 bases outside the gene matches. CDR3 coding DNA: TGTGCCAGCAGCCGGGACAGGGTAGGCGGTCTTAATTCACCCCTCCACTTT. Translated: CASSRDRVGGLNSPLHF.

This clone occurred once. The chain links TRBV12-5 to TRBJ2-1, with 13 bases lining up with TRBD2. V was pared by 5 bases and J by 9 bases, with 7 bases of the junction left unmatched. Germline CDR1 reads LGHNT; CDR2 reads FRNRAP. The length of the CDR3 is 15 residues. For the CDR3, the DNA is TGTGCTAGTGGTCGTACTAGCGGGGGGGCTTTTGAGCAGTTCTTC. This encodes CASGRTSGGAFEQFF.

The chain has TRBV4-1 and TRBJ1-2; tentatively, D is TRBD1 (6 bases). Trimming shortened V by 1 base and J by 3 bases, and 15 bases separated the two germline ends. Germline V gives CDR1 MGHRA, CDR2 YSYEKL. CDR3 length equals 16 residues. Here the CDR3 DNA reads TGCGCCAGCAGCCAAGTCGGCCGGGGGGCAGACTATGGCTACACCTTC. It translates to CASSQVGRGADYGYTF.

This chain links TRBV6-5 with TRBJ2-7; a possible D gene is TRBD1 (6 bases). Germline V CDR1 and CDR2: MNHEY, SVGAGI. The CDR3 runs to 15 residues. Trimming left V 0 bases short and J 3 bases short, with 12 bases between. CDR3 amino acids: CASSYSWTAIYEQYF. The CDR3 coding sequence is TGTGCCAGCAGTTACTCGTGGACAGCGATCTACGAGCAGTACTTC.

Points on this clone: Different DNA sequences within this sample yield the same CDR3. The chain joins TRBV11-2 to TRBJ1-2; perhaps TRBD1 as D (6 bases). In germline, CDR1 is SGHAT, CDR2 FQNNGV. This CDR3 region has 12 residues. The V and J ends lost 4 bases and 6 bases respectively, with 9 bases between them. The DNA of the CDR3 is TGTGCCAGCAGCTGGGGGGGCGATGGCTACACCTTC. Translation: CASSWGGDGYTF.

The chain carries TRBV19 and TRBJ2-7; weak D call: TRBD2 (6 bases). Germline V lookup: CDR1 LNHDA, CDR2 SQIVND (reference sequence). The ends were cut back, 5 bases at V and 5 bases at J, with 16 bases in the middle. This CDR3 is 14 amino acids long. The CDR3: CASSPTGTVNEQYF. In DNA, the CDR3 is TGTGCCAGTAGTCCCACCGGGACTGTTAACGAGCAGTACTTC.

V and J are TRBV15 and TRBJ2-7; D may be TRBD1 (5 bases). Germline CDR1 reads LNHNV; CDR2 reads YYDKDF (reference sequence). The CDR3 totals 15 residues. V lost 0 bases to trimming and J lost 2 bases, with 11 bases between them. CDR3 in amino acids: CATSRDRSRAYEQYF. The DNA of the CDR3 is TGTGCCACCAGCAGAGATAGGAGCAGGGCCTACGAGCAGTACTTC.